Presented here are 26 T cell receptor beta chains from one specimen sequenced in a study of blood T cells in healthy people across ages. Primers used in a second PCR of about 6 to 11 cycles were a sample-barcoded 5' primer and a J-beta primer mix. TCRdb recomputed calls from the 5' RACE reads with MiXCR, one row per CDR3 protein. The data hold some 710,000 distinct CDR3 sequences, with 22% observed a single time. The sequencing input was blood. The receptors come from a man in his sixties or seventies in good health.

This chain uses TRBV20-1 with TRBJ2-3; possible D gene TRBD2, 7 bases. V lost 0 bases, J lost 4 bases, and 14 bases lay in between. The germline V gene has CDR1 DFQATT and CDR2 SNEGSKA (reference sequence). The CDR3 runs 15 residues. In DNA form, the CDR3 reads TGCAGTGCTAGAGACGGAGGGGGGGCGGCAGATACGCAGTATTTT. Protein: CSARDGGGAADTQYF.

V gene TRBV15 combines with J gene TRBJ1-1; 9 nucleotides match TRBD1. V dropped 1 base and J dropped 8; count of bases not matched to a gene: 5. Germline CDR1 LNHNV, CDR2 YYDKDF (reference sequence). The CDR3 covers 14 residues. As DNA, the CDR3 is TGTGCCACCAGCAGAGCTGGACAGGGGTCGGAAGCTTTCTTT. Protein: CATSRAGQGSEAFF.

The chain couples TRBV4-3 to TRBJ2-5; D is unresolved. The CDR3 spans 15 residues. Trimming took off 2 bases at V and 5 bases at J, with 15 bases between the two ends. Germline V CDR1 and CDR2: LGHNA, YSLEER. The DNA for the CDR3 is TGCGCCAGCAGCCAACAGAGTTCTTGGCAGGAGACCCAGTACTTC. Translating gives CASSQQSSWQETQYF.

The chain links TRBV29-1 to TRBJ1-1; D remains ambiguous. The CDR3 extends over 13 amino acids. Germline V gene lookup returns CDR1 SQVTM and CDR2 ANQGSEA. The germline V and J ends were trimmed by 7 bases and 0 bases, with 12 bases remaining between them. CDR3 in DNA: TGCAGCGGAGAGACGGCGATGAACACTGAAGCTTTCTTT. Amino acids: CSGETAMNTEAFF.

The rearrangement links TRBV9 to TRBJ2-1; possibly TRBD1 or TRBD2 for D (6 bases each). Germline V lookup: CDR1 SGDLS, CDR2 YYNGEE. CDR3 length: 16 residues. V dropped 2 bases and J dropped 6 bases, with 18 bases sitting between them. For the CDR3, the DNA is TGTGCCAGCAGCGTTACCTGGAGGGGGGCGACCAATGAGCAGTTCTTC. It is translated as CASSVTWRGATNEQFF.

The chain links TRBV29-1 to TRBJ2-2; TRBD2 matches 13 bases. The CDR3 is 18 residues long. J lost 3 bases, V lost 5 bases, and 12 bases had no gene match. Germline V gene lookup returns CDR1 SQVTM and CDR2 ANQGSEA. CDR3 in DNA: TGCAGCGTTTTTTACACTAGCGGGAGGGCTTTGGACACCGGGGAGCTGTTTTTT. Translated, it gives CSVFYTSGRALDTGELFF.

The CDR3 reads CATSDRTGATDTQYF. In DNA form, the CDR3 reads TGTGCCACCAGTGACCGGACAGGGGCAACAGATACGCAGTATTTT. The chain carries TRBV24-1 and TRBJ2-3; 9 bases line up with TRBD1. Trimming at V came to 4 bases and at J to 3 bases, leaving 4 bases not matched to a gene. The CDR3 sequence is 15 residues long. CDR1 is KGHDR and CDR2 is SFDVKD in the germline V gene.

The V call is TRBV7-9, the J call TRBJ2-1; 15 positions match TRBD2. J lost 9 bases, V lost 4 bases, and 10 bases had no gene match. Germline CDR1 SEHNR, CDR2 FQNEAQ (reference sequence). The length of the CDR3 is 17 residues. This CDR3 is CASSSQTGLAGGGEQFF. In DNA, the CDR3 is TGTGCCAGCAGCTCGCAAACGGGACTAGCGGGAGGCGGTGAGCAGTTCTTC.

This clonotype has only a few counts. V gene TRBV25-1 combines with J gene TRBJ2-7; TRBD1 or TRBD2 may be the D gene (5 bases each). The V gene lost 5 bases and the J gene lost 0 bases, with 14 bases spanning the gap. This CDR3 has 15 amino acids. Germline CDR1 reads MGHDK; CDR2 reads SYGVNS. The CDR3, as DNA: TGTGCCAGCAGTCAAAGGGACGGCAGCTCCTACGAGCAGTACTTC. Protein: CASSQRDGSSYEQYF.

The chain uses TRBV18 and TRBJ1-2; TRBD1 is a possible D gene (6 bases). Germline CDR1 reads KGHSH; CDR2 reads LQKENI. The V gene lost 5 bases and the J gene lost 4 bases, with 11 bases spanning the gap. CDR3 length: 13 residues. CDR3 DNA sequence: TGTGCCAGCTCAGCGACAGGAACCTATGGCTACACCTTC. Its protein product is CASSATGTYGYTF.

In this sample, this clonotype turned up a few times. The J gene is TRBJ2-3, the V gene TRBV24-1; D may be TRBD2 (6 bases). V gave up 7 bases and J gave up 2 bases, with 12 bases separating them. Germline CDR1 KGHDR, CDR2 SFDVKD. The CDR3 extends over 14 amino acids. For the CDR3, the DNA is TGTGCCACCAGGGAGGGACGGACCACAGATACGCAGTATTTT. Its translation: CATREGRTTDTQYF.

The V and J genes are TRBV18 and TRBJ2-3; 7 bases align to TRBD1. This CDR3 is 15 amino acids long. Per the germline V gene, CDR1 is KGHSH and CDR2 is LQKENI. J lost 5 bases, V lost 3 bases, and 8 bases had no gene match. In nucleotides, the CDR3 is TGTGCCAGCTCACCCCCGACAGGGAAAGGAGATACGCAGTATTTT. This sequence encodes CASSPPTGKGDTQYF.

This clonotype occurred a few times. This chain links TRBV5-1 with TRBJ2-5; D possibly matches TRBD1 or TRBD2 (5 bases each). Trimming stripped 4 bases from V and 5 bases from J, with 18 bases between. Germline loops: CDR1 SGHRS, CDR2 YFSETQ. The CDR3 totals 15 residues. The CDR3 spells CASSLGDRPSETQYF. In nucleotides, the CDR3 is TGCGCCAGCAGCCTTGGGGACCGACCTTCTGAGACCCAGTACTTC.

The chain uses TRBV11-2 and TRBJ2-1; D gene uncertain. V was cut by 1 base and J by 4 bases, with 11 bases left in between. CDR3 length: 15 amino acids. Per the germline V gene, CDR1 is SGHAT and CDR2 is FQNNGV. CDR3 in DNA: TGTGCCAGCAGCTTAGTCTTACGGGCATACAATGAGCAGTTCTTC. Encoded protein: CASSLVLRAYNEQFF. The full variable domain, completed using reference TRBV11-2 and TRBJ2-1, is EAGVAQSPRYKIIEKRQSVAFWCNPISGHATLYWYQQILGQGPKLLIQFQNNGVVDDSQLPKDRFSAERLKGVDSTLKIQPAKLEDSAVYLCASSLVLRAYNEQFFGPGTRLTVL.

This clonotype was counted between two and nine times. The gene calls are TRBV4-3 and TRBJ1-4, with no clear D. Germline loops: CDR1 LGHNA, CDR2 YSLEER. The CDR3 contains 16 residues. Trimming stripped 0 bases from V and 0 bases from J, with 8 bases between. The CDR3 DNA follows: TGCGCCAGCAGCCAAGATCCGCCAACAACTAATGAAAAACTGTTTTTT. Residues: CASSQDPPTTNEKLFF.

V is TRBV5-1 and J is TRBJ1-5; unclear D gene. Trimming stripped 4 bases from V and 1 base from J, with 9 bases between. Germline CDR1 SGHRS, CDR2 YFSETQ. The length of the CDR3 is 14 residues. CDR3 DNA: TGCGCCAGCAGCCAAGGTACGAGCAATCAGCCCCAGCATTTT. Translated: CASSQGTSNQPQHF.

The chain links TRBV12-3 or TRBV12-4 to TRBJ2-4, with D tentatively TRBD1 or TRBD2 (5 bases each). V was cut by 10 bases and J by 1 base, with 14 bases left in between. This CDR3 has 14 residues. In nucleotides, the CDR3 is TGTGCCACGCATCCAGGGACCGCCAAAAACATTCAGTACTTC. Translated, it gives CATHPGTAKNIQYF.

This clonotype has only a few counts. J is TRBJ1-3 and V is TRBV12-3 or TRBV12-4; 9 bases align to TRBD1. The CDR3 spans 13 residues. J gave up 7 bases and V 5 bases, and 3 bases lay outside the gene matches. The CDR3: CASSTGQGNTIYF. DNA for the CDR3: TGTGCCAGCAGTACAGGACAGGGGAACACCATATATTTT.

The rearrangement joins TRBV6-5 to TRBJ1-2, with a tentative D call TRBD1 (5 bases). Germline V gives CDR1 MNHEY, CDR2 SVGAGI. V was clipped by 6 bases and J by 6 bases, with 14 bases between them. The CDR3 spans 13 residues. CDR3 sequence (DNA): TGTGCCAGCAGGAGAGGGGTTTTAGATGGCTACACCTTC. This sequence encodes CASRRGVLDGYTF.

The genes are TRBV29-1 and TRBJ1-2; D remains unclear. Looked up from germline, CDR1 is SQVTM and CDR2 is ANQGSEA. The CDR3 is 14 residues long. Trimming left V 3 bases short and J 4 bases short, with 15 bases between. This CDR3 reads CSVDSYPGSYGYTF. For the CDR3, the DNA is TGCAGCGTTGATTCCTACCCGGGGAGCTATGGCTACACCTTC.

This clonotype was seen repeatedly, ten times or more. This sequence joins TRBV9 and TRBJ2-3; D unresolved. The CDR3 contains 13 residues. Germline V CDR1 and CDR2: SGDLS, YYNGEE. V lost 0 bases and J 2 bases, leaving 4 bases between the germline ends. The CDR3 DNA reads TGTGCCAGCAGCGTAGGCCCCACAGATACGCAGTATTTT. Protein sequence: CASSVGPTDTQYF.

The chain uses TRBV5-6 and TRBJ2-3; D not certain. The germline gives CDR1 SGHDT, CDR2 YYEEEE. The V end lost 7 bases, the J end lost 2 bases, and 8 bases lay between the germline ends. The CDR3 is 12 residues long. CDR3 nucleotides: TGTGCCAGCGGATTGTACACAGATACGCAGTATTTT. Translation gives CASGLYTDTQYF.

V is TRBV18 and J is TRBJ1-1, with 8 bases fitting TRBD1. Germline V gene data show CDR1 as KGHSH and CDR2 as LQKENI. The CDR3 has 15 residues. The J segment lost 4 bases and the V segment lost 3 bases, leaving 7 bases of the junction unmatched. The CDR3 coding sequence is TGTGCCAGCTCACCGACAGGGGCCCTGGGCACTGAAGCTTTCTTT. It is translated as CASSPTGALGTEAFF.

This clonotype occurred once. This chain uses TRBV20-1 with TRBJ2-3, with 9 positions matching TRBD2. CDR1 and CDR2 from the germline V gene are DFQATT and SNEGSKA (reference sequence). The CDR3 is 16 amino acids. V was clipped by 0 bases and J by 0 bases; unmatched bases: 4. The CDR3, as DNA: TGCAGTGCTAGAGATGTAGCGGGGGTGAGCACAGATACGCAGTATTTT. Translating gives CSARDVAGVSTDTQYF.

The CDR3 DNA sequence: TGTGCCAGCACCAACAGGGGGCCCTACAATGAGCAGTTCTTC. Translating gives CASTNRGPYNEQFF. The chain joins TRBV7-2 to TRBJ2-1; 9 bases fit TRBD1. The CDR3 is 14 amino acids. V lost 7 bases and J lost 2; bases outside the gene matches: 3. Germline CDR1 SGHTA, CDR2 FQGNSA. Looking up the rest from reference TRBV7-2 and TRBJ2-1 gives the full variable domain: GAGVSQSPSNKVTEKGKDVELRCDPISGHTALYWYRQSLGQGLEFLIYFQGNSAPDKSGLPSDRFSAERTGGSVSTLTIQRTQQEDSAVYLCASTNRGPYNEQFFGPGTRLTVL.

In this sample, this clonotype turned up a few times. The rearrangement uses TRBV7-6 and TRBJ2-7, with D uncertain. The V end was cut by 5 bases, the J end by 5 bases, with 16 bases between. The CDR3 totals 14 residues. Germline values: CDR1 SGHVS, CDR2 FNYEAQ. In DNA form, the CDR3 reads TGTGCCAGCAGCCCCCGGGCTCCTTACCACGAGCAGTACTTC. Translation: CASSPRAPYHEQYF.